The 25 T cell receptor beta chains reported below all come from one sample, sequenced in a study of beta chain features in type 1 diabetes. No antigens are known for them. Study results and limitations: There was a moderate but significant shortening of TCRB CDR3s in all four CD4+ subsets of Type 1 diabetes patients.

cDNA synthesis used the whole RNA isolate, giving expressed TCRB sequences. Some clones are missing from TCRdb's copy, which holds only in-frame ones; the method was immunoSEQ multiplex PCR. The top ten clones hold more than 0.095% of a sample with about 650,000 clones, around an eighth of them seen once. Input material: naive CD4+ T cells from blood. The source is a man aged 25-45 years with type 1 diabetes.

In this sample, this clone turned up a few times. The sample carries other DNA sequences with the same CDR3. Written as DNA, the CDR3 is TGTGCCAGCGGGGCTAATAATTCACCCCTCCACTTT. This translates into CASGANNSPLHF. The V and J genes are TRBV11-2 and TRBJ1-6; tentative D call: TRBD1 (5 bases). This CDR3 is 12 amino acids long. In germline, CDR1 is SGHAT, CDR2 FQNNGV. Between the trimmed V and J ends, which lost 8 bases and 5 bases, there was a span of 7 bases.

This chain links TRBV29-1 with TRBJ1-2; TRBD1 agrees at 8 bases. V was pared by 3 bases and J by 8 bases, with 14 bases of the junction left unmatched. Germline values: CDR1 SQVTM, CDR2 ANQGSEA. The CDR3 covers 15 residues. The CDR3: CSVDSGQGHRGGYTF. The CDR3 region has the DNA TGCAGCGTTGACTCCGGACAGGGCCATAGAGGGGGCTACACCTTC.

The V gene is TRBV7-2, the J gene TRBJ2-5; D may be TRBD2 (6 bases). The CDR3 length is 14 residues. Germline CDR1 SGHTA, CDR2 FQGNSA. V was pared by 0 bases and J by 5 bases, with 10 bases between. The CDR3, as DNA: TGTGCCAGCAGCTTAGCGAGCGGGTGGGAGACCCAGTACTTC. Its protein product is CASSLASGWETQYF.

This clone was seen a few times. The rearrangement uses TRBV18 and TRBJ1-2; D is uncertain. The germline V gene has CDR1 KGHSH and CDR2 LQKENI. V lost 5 bases and J 0 bases, leaving 7 bases between the germline ends. The CDR3 is 13 residues long. The CDR3 sequence: CASSSDTNYGYTF. CDR3 DNA: TGTGCCAGCTCATCAGATACTAACTATGGCTACACCTTC.

The CDR3 bases are TGCAGCGCTGGGACAGCGGAGCTGTTTTTT. As protein: CSAGTAELFF. The chain is built from TRBV29-1 and TRBJ2-2; 7 bases are a match to TRBD1. Germline assignment: CDR1 SQVTM and CDR2 ANQGSEA. The CDR3 extends over 10 amino acids. Trimming at V came to 7 bases and at J to 10 bases, leaving 3 bases not matched to a gene.

The genes are TRBV7-8 and TRBJ1-5; D uncertain. The CDR3 has 15 residues. The V end lost 3 bases, the J end lost 0 bases, and 9 bases lay between the germline ends. Germline assignment: CDR1 SGHVS and CDR2 FQNEAQ. The DNA of the CDR3 is TGTGCCAGCAGCTTCGCAAGGGATAGCAATCAGCCCCAGCATTTT. This sequence encodes CASSFARDSNQPQHF.

CDR3 region: CAWSLLGAPGSYEQYF. For the CDR3, the DNA is TGTGCCTGGAGCCTCCTAGGGGCTCCGGGCTCCTACGAGCAGTACTTC. The chain employs TRBV30 and TRBJ2-7, with D tentatively TRBD1 (5 bases). CDR1 and CDR2 from the germline V gene are GTSNPN and SVGIG (reference sequence). V lost 3 bases and J 0 bases, leaving 18 bases between the germline ends. The CDR3 is made up of 16 amino acids.

The chain carries TRBV7-2 and TRBJ2-7; the match to TRBD1 covers 10 bases. CDR1 and CDR2 from the germline V gene are SGHTA and FQGNSA. Losses at the gene ends were 1 base for V and 1 base for J; bases not matched to a gene: 4. This CDR3 has 16 residues. CDR3 amino acids: CASSLGQGASSYEQYF. The CDR3 DNA follows: TGTGCCAGCAGCTTAGGACAGGGGGCGTCATCCTACGAGCAGTACTTC.

The gene calls are TRBV11-3 and TRBJ1-1; maybe TRBD1 (6 bases). V shed 7 bases and J shed 1 base, with 13 bases lying between them. This CDR3 spans 14 amino acids. Germline-derived CDR1 and CDR2 are SGHNT and YENEEA. The CDR3 nucleotides read TGTGCCAGCAATCGAGGACAGTGGAACACTGAAGCTTTCTTT. It yields the protein CASNRGQWNTEAFF.

The table lists this clone with a few counts. The rearrangement uses TRBV11-2 and TRBJ2-6; D is uncertain. The CDR3 totals 15 residues. Germline CDR1 is SGHAT and CDR2 is FQNNGV. Deletions cut 3 bases from V and 3 bases from J, with 9 bases between. For the CDR3, the DNA is TGTGCCAGCAGCTTCGGAGCAAATGGGGCCAACGTCCTGACTTTC. Its translation: CASSFGANGANVLTF.

The gene calls are TRBV9 and TRBJ2-3; 9 nucleotides agree with TRBD1. The germline V gene has CDR1 SGDLS and CDR2 YYNGEE. There are 16 residues in the CDR3. Trimming at V came to 4 bases and at J to 3 bases, leaving 9 bases not matched to a gene. CDR3 bases: TGTGCCAGCAGCCCCCGTGGACAGGGGCAAACAGATACGCAGTATTTT. Protein: CASSPRGQGQTDTQYF.

This clone was found a few times. The chain employs TRBV4-1 and TRBJ1-2, with 7 bases lining up with TRBD1. Looked up from germline, CDR1 is MGHRA and CDR2 is YSYEKL. Unmatched junction bases numbered 7, after V lost 1 base and J lost 8 bases. The CDR3 is 14 amino acids. The CDR3 reads CASSQGGGYLGYTF. CDR3 coding DNA: TGCGCCAGCAGCCAAGGAGGGGGCTATCTCGGCTACACCTTC.

The chain joins TRBV19 to TRBJ2-3; D uncertain. The CDR3 is 15 residues long. V was clipped by 4 bases and J by 0 bases, with 11 bases between them. The germline V gene has CDR1 LNHDA and CDR2 SQIVND (reference sequence). The CDR3 sequence: CASSRTGASTDTQYF. The CDR3 DNA reads TGTGCCAGTAGTAGGACCGGTGCTAGCACAGATACGCAGTATTTT.

This clone was picked up a small number of times. The chain has TRBV25-1 and TRBJ2-1; the match to TRBD2 covers 12 bases. The V gene's germline CDR1 is MGHDK and CDR2 SYGVNS. Unmatched junction bases numbered 10, after V lost 4 bases and J lost 3 bases. The CDR3 extends over 18 amino acids. CDR3 DNA: TGTGCCAGCAGTGGACTAGCGGGGGACCCATCTCTCTACAATGAGCAGTTCTTC. It specifies CASSGLAGDPSLYNEQFF.

This clone has more than one count but fewer than ten. The chain is built from TRBV7-2 and TRBJ1-6, with D perhaps TRBD1 (5 bases). Trimming took off 5 bases at V and 7 bases at J, with 12 bases between the two ends. The CDR3 is 14 amino acids. CDR1 is SGHTA and CDR2 is FQGNSA in the germline V gene. CDR3 DNA: TGTGCCAGCAGCCCCAGACAGATGAATTCACCCCTCCACTTT. Encoded protein: CASSPRQMNSPLHF.

The chain links TRBV7-2 to TRBJ2-7; tentative D call: TRBD2 (6 bases). V was cut by 2 bases and J by 6 bases, with 14 bases left in between. Germline CDR1 SGHTA, CDR2 FQGNSA. The CDR3 loop spans 14 amino acids. The CDR3: CASSLSGDWREQYF. CDR3 DNA: TGTGCCAGCAGCTTATCGGGGGATTGGCGCGAGCAGTACTTC. Looking up the rest from reference TRBV7-2 and TRBJ2-7 gives the full variable domain: GAGVSQSPSNKVTEKGKDVELRCDPISGHTALYWYRQSLGQGLEFLIYFQGNSAPDKSGLPSDRFSAERTGGSVSTLTIQRTQQEDSAVYLCASSLSGDWREQYFGPGTRLTVT.

This sequence joins TRBV10-3 and TRBJ2-2; 10 bases are a match to TRBD2. CDR1 is ENHRY, CDR2 SYGVKD, per germline. CDR3 size: 15 residues. V trimming: 3 bases; J trimming: 4 bases; junction bases outside the gene matches: 2. CDR3: CAISDWTSGTGELFF. CDR3 nucleotides: TGTGCCATCAGTGACTGGACTAGCGGCACCGGGGAGCTGTTTTTT.

V gene TRBV9 combines with J gene TRBJ2-1; a weak D match, TRBD2 (7 bases). This CDR3 has 15 amino acids. CDR1 and CDR2 from the germline V gene are SGDLS and YYNGEE. The V end was cut by 4 bases, the J end by 5 bases, with 16 bases between. The CDR3 reads CASSSQGGANNEQFF. CDR3 DNA: TGTGCCAGCAGCTCCCAAGGGGGGGCTAACAATGAGCAGTTCTTC.

This chain uses TRBV5-1 with TRBJ2-3; D perhaps matches TRBD1 (5 bases). The germline V and J ends were trimmed by 2 bases and 6 bases, with 19 bases remaining between them. This CDR3 spans 16 amino acids. In germline, CDR1 is SGHRS, CDR2 YFSETQ. CDR3 sequence reads: CASSLGSSYSGDTQYF. The CDR3, as DNA: TGCGCCAGCAGCTTAGGTAGCAGTTACTCAGGGGATACGCAGTATTTT.

V gene TRBV11-3 combines with J gene TRBJ2-7; the D is unclear. Per the germline V gene, CDR1 is SGHNT and CDR2 is YENEEA. V gave up 6 bases and J gave up 1 base, with 7 bases separating them. The CDR3 has 12 residues. CDR3 in amino acids: CASRHGSYEQYF. The CDR3 nucleotides are TGTGCCAGCAGGCACGGTTCCTACGAGCAGTACTTC. The full variable domain, in which reference TRBV11-3 and TRBJ2-7 provide the parts outside the CDR3, is EAGVVQSPRYKIIEKKQPVAFWCNPISGHNTLYWYLQNLGQGPELLIRYENEEAVDDSQLPKDRFSAERLKGVDSTLKIQPAELGDSAVYLCASRHGSYEQYFGPGTRLTVT.

This clone turned up a few times. This chain uses TRBV12-5 with TRBJ2-1; unclear D gene. CDR1 and CDR2 (germline): LGHNT, FRNRAP. V lost 0 bases and J 4 bases, leaving 16 bases between the germline ends. This CDR3 has 17 residues. CDR3 nucleotide sequence: TGTGCTAGTGGTTTGGTACTTGGGCAGGAAAGTTACAATGAGCAGTTCTTC. Residues: CASGLVLGQESYNEQFF. The full variable domain, with the rest looked up from reference TRBV12-5 and TRBJ2-1, is DARVTQTPRHKVTEMGQEVTMRCQPILGHNTVFWYRQTMMQGLELLAYFRNRAPLDDSGMPKDRFSAEMPDATLATLKIQPSEPRDSAVYFCASGLVLGQESYNEQFFGPGTRLTVL.

This clone occurred a few times. The V and J genes are TRBV7-2 and TRBJ2-3, with D unclear. Germline CDR1 SGHTA, CDR2 FQGNSA. With 8 bases removed from V and 2 bases from J, the gap between germline ends came to 14 bases. The CDR3 contains 14 residues. The CDR3 DNA reads TGTGCCAGCGGCCTTGACGCGATCACAGATACGCAGTATTTT. Amino acids: CASGLDAITDTQYF. The whole variable domain, filled in from reference TRBV7-2 and TRBJ2-3, reads GAGVSQSPSNKVTEKGKDVELRCDPISGHTALYWYRQSLGQGLEFLIYFQGNSAPDKSGLPSDRFSAERTGGSVSTLTIQRTQQEDSAVYLCASGLDAITDTQYFGPGTRLTVL.

This rearrangement joins TRBV7-9 to TRBJ2-7; 7 positions agree with TRBD2. CDR1 SEHNR and CDR2 FQNEAQ come from the germline V gene (reference sequence). The CDR3 contains 16 residues. The V and J ends lost 1 base and 3 bases, in that order; junction bases with no gene match: 9. The CDR3: CASSLGSGTPVYEQYF. CDR3 DNA: TGTGCCAGCAGCTTAGGAAGCGGGACTCCGGTCTACGAGCAGTACTTC.

This clone has more than one count but fewer than ten. This chain joins TRBV28 and TRBJ1-6, with D possibly TRBD1 on 5 matching bases. V was cut by 8 bases and J by 6 bases, with 11 bases left in between. The CDR3 runs to 13 residues. From germline, CDR1 is MDHEN and CDR2 SYDVKM. The CDR3 is CASGGGANSPLHF. The CDR3 DNA is TGTGCCAGCGGTGGCGGGGCTAATTCACCCCTCCACTTT.

CDR3 region: CAISDPGTTNEKLFF. The CDR3 DNA follows: TGTGCCATCAGTGACCCCGGGACGACTAATGAAAAACTGTTTTTT. This sequence joins TRBV10-3 and TRBJ1-4; TRBD1 might be the D (5 bases). Trimming cost V 3 bases and J 2 bases, with 10 bases left between them. Germline assignment: CDR1 ENHRY and CDR2 SYGVKD. The CDR3 loop spans 15 amino acids.